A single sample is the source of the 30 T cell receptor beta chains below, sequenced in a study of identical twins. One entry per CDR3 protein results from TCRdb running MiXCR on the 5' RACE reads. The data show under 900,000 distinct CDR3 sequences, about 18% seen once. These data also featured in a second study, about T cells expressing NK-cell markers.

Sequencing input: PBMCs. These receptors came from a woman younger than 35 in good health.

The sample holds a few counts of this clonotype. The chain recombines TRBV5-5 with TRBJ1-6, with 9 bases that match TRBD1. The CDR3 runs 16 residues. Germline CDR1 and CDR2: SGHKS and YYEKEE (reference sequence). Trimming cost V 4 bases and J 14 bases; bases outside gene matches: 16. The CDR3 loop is CASSPQPGQGLWALHF. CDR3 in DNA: TGTGCCAGCAGCCCGCAACCGGGACAGGGACTCTGGGCCCTCCACTTT. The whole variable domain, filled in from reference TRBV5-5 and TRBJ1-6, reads DAGVTQSPTHLIKTRGQQVTLRCSPISGHKSVSWYQQVLGQGPQFIFQYYEKEERGRGNFPDRFSARQFPNYSSELNVNALLLGDSALYLCASSPQPGQGLWALHFGNGTRLTVT.

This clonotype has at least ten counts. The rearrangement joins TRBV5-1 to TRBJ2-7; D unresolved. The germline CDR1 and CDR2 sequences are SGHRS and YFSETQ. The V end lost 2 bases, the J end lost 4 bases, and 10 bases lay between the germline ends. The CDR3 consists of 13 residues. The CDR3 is CASSLRPTYEQYF. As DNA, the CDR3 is TGCGCCAGCAGCTTACGGCCGACTTACGAGCAGTACTTC.

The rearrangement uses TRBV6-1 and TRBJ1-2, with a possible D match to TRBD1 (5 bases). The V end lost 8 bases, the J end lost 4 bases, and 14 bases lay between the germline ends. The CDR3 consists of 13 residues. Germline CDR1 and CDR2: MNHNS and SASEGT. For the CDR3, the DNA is TGTGCCAGCCGTCGGCGGCAGGGCTATGGCTACACCTTC. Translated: CASRRRQGYGYTF.

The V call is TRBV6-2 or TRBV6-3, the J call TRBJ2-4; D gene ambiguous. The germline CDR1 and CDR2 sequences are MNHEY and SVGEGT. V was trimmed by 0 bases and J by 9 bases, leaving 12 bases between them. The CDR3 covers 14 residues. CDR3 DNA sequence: TGTGCCAGCAGTTACTCGAAACTATATTCCATTCAGTACTTC. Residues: CASSYSKLYSIQYF.

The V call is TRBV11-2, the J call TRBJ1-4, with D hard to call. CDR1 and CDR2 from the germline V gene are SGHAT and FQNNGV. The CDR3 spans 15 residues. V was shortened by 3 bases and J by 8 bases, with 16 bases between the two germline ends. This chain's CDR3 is CASSFLGTGAEKLFF. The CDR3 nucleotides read TGTGCCAGCAGCTTTTTGGGAACTGGAGCCGAAAAACTGTTTTTT.

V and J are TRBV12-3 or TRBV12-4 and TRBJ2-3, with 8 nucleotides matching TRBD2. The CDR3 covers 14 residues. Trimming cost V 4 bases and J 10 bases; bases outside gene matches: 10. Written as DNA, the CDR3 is TGTGCCAGCAGTTGGGGGGAGCGGGAGACCCCGCAGTATTTT. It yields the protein CASSWGERETPQYF.

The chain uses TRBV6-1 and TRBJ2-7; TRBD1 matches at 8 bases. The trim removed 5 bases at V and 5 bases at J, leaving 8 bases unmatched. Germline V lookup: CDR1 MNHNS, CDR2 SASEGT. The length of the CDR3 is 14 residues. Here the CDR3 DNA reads TGTGCCAGCAGTACAAACAGGGGGGTCCACGAGCAGTACTTC. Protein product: CASSTNRGVHEQYF.

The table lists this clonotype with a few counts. The CDR3: CSARAGANTEAFF. CDR3 in DNA: TGCAGTGCTAGAGCAGGGGCGAACACTGAAGCTTTCTTT. The rearrangement uses TRBV20-1 and TRBJ1-1; TRBD1 is a possible D gene (6 bases). The V end lost 1 base, the J end lost 1 base, and 7 bases lay between the germline ends. Germline loops: CDR1 DFQATT, CDR2 SNEGSKA (reference sequence). There are 13 residues in the CDR3.

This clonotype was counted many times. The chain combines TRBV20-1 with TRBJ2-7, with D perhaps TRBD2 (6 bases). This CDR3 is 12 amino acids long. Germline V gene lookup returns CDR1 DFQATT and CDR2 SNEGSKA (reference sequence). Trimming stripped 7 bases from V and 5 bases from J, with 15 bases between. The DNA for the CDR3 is TGCAGTGGCACTTGGGGGGTGGACGAGCAGTACTTC. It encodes CSGTWGVDEQYF.

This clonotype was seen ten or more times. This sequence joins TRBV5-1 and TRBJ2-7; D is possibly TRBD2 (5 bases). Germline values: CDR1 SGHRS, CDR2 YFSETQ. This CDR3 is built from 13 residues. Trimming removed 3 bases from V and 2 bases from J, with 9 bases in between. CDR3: CASSSGLTYEQYF. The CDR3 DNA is TGCGCCAGCAGCTCCGGACTGACCTACGAGCAGTACTTC.

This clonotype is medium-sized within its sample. CDR3: CSARDRENQPQHF. CDR3 sequence (DNA): TGCAGTGCTAGGGACAGGGAAAATCAGCCCCAGCATTTT. This chain uses TRBV20-1 with TRBJ1-5; TRBD1 agrees at 8 bases. Trimming at V came to 3 bases and at J to 4 bases, leaving 2 bases not matched to a gene. The CDR3 has 13 amino acids. Germline lookup yields CDR1 DFQATT and CDR2 SNEGSKA (reference sequence).

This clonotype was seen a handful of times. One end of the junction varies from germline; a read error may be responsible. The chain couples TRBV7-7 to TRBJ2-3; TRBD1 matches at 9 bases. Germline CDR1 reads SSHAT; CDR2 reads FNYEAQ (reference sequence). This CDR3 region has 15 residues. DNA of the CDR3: TGTGCTAGCAGCTTTACAGGGGGCGAAGGAGATACGCAGTATTTT. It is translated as CASSFTGGEGDTQYF.

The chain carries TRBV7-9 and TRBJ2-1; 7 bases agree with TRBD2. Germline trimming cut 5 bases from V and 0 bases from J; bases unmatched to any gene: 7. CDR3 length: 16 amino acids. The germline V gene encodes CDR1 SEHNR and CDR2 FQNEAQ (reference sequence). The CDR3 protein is CASSQSGISSYNEQFF. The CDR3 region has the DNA TGTGCCAGCAGCCAGAGCGGGATAAGCTCCTACAATGAGCAGTTCTTC.

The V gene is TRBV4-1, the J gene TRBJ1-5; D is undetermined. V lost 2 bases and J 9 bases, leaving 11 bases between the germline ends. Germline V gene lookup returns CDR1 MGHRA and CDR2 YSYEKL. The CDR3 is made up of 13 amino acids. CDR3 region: CASSQNTGLPQHF. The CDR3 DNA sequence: TGCGCCAGCAGCCAAAACACTGGACTGCCCCAGCATTTT.

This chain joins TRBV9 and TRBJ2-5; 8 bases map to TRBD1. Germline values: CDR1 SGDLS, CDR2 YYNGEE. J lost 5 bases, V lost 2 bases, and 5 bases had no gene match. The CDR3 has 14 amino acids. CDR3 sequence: CASSVDRARETQYF. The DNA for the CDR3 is TGTGCCAGCAGCGTGGACAGGGCCCGGGAGACCCAGTACTTC.

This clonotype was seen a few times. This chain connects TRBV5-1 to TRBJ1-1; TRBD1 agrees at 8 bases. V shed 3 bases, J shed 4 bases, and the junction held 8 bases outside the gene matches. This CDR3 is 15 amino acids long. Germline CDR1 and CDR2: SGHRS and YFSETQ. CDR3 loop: CASSSPSQGATEAFF. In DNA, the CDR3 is TGCGCCAGCAGCTCGCCGAGTCAGGGGGCCACTGAAGCTTTCTTT. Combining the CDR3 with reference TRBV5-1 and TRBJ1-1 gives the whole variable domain KAGVTQTPRYLIKTRGQQVTLSCSPISGHRSVSWYQQTPGQGLQFLFEYFSETQRNKGNFPGRFSGRQFSNSRSEMNVSTLELGDSALYLCASSSPSQGATEAFFGQGTRLTVV.

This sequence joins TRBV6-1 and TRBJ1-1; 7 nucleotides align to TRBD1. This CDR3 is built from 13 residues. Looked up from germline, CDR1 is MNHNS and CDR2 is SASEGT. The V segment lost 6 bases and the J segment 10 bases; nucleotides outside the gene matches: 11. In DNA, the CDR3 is TGTGCCAGCAGCCCCTCGGGACAGAGATTAGCTTTCTTT. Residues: CASSPSGQRLAFF.

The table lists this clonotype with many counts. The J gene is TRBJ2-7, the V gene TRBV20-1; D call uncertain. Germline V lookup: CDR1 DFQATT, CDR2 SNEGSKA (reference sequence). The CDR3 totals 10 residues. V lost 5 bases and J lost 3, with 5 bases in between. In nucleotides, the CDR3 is TGCAGTGCTTTTTACTACGAGCAGTACTTC. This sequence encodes CSAFYYEQYF.

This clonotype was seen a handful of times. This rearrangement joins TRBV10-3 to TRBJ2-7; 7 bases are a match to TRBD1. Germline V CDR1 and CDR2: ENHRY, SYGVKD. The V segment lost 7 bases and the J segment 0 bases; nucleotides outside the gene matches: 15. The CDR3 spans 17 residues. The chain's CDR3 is CAIKRTWDSAISYEQYF. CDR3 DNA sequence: TGTGCCATCAAAAGAACATGGGACAGCGCTATCTCCTACGAGCAGTACTTC.

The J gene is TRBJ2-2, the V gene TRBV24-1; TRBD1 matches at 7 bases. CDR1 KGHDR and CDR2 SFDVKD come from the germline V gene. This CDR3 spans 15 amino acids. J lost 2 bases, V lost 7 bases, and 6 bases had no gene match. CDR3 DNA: TGTGCCACCAGCGAGGGGGACAGTAACACCGGGGAGCTGTTTTTT. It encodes CATSEGDSNTGELFF.

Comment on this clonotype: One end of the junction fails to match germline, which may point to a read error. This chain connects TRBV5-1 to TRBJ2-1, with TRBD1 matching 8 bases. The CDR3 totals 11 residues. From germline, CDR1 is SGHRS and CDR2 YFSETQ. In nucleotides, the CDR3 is TGCGCCAGCAGCCCTGACAGGGGACGGATCTTC. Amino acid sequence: CASSPDRGRIF.

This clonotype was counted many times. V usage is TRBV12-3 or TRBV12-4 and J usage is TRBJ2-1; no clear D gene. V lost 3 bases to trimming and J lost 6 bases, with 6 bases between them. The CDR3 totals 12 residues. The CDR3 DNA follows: TGTGCCAGCAGTTTTATGAGCAATGAGCAGTTCTTC. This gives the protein CASSFMSNEQFF.

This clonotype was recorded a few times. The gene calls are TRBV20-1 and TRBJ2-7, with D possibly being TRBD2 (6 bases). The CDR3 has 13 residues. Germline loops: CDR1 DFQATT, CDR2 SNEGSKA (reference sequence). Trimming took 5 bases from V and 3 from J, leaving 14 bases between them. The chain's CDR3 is CSALRDSDYEQYF. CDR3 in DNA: TGCAGTGCTCTCCGGGACTCGGACTACGAGCAGTACTTC.

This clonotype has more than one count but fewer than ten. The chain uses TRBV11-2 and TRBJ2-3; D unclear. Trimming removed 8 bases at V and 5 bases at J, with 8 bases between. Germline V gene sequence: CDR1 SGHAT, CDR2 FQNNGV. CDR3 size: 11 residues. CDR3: CASFGGDTQYF. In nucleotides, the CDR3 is TGTGCCAGCTTTGGTGGAGATACGCAGTATTTT.

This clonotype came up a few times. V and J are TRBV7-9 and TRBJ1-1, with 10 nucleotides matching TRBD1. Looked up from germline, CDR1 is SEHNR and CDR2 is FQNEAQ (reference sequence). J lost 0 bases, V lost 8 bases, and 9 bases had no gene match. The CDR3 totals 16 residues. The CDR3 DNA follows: TGTGCCAGCCTAGGGACAGGGGTCTGGATGAACACTGAAGCTTTCTTT. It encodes CASLGTGVWMNTEAFF.

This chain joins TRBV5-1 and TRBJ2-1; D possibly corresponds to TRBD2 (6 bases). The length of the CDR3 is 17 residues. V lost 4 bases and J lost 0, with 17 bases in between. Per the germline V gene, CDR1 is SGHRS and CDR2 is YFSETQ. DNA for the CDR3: TGCGCCAGCAGCGTCTCGGGACTCTCTTTCTCCTACAATGAGCAGTTCTTC. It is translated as CASSVSGLSFSYNEQFF.

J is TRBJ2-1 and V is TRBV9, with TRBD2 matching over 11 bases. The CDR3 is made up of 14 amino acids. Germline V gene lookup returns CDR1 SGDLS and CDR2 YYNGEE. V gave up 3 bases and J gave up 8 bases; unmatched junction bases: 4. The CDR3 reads CASSGWTSGYEQFF. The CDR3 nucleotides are TGTGCCAGCAGCGGGTGGACTAGCGGGTATGAGCAGTTCTTC.

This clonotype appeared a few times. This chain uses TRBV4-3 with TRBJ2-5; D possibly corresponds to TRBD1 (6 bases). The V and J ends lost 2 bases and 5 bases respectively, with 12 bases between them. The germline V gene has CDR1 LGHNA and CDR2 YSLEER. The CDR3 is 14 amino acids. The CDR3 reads CASSQIAGEETQYF. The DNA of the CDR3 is TGCGCCAGCAGCCAAATAGCAGGGGAGGAGACCCAGTACTTC.

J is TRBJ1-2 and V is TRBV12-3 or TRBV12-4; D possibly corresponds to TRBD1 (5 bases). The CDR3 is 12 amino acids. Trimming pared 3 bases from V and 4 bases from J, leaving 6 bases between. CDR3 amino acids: CASSFDSYGYTF. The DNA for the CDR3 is TGTGCCAGCAGTTTCGACAGCTATGGCTACACCTTC.

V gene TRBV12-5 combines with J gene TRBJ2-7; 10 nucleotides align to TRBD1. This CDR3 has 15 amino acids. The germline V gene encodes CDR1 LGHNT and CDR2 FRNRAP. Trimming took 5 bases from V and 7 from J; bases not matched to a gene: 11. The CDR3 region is CASGRSGTGEREQYF. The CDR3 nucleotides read TGTGCTAGTGGTCGATCCGGGACAGGGGAGAGGGAGCAGTACTTC.